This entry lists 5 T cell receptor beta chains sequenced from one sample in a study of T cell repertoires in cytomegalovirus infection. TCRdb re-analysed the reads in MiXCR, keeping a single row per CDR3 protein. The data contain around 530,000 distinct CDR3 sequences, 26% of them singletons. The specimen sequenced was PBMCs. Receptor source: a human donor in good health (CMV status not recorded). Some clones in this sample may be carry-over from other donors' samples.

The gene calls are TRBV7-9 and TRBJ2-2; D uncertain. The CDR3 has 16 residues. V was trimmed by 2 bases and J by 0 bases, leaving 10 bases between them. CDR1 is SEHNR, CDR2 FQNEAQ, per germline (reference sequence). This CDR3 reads CASSLHRFSNTGELFF. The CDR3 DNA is TGTGCCAGCAGCTTACATAGATTTTCGAACACCGGGGAGCTGTTTTTT.

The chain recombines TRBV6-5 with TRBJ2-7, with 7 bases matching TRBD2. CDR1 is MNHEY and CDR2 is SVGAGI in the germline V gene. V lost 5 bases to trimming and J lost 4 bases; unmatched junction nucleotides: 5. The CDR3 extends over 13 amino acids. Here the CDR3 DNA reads TGTGCCAGCAGTAAGGGACTACCTTACGAGCAGTACGTC. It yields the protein CASSKGLPYEQYV.

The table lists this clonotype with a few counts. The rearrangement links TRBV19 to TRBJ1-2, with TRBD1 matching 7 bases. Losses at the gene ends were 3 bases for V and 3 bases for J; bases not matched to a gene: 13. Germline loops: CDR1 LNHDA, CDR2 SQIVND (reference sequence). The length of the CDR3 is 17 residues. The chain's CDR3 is CASSMRRADRRDYGYTF. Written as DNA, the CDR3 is TGTGCCAGTAGTATGCGACGAGCGGACAGGAGGGACTATGGCTACACCTTC.

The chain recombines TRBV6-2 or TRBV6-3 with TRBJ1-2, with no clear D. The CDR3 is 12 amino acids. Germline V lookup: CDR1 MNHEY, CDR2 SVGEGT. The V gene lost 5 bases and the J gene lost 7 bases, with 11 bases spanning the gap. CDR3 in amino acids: CASSQGPGGYTF. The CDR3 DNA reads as TGTGCCAGCAGTCAAGGGCCCGGTGGCTACACCTTC.

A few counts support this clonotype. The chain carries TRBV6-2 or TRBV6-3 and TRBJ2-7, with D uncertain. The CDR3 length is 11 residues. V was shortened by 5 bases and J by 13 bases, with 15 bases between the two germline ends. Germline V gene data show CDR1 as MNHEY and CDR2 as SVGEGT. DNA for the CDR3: TGTGCCAGCAGTACTGACCCGCGCAAATACTTC. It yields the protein CASSTDPRKYF.